The 5 T cell receptor beta chains presented below share a single source sample, sequenced in a study of CD8 T cells in ankylosing spondylitis. TCRdb reanalysed the 5' RACE reads using MiXCR and keeps one entry per CDR3 protein. The repertoire has about 250,000 distinct CDR3 sequences, more than 25% of them found once; the top ten carry about 4.2%. Sequencing input: blood, either unsorted or a sorted T cell fraction (not recorded which). Every receptor here comes from a male donor with ankylosing spondylitis or in good health (not recorded which).

This clonotype was seen at least ten times. The chain is built from TRBV12-3 or TRBV12-4 and TRBJ2-7, with 8 bases that match TRBD2. Germline trimming cut 8 bases from V and 6 bases from J; bases unmatched to any gene: 9. The CDR3 has 13 residues. In DNA, the CDR3 is TGTGCCAGCGGTACTAGCGGAAGGGGCGAGCAGTACTTC. Its translation: CASGTSGRGEQYF.

The rearrangement joins TRBV5-6 to TRBJ2-3; D tentatively reads TRBD1 or TRBD2 (5 bases each). The CDR3 has 14 amino acids. Trimming took off 6 bases at V and 3 bases at J, with 14 bases between the two ends. Per germline, CDR1 SGHDT and CDR2 YYEEEE. CDR3: CASTLYGGTDTQYF. The CDR3 DNA sequence: TGTGCCAGCACCCTATATGGGGGAACAGATACGCAGTATTTT.

This sequence joins TRBV7-2 and TRBJ2-7; D might be TRBD1 (6 bases). Per germline, CDR1 SGHTA and CDR2 FQGNSA. The CDR3 sequence is 15 residues long. V was shortened by 3 bases and J by 0 bases, with 12 bases between the two germline ends. The CDR3 is CASSLQGIPSYEQYF. In nucleotides, the CDR3 is TGTGCCAGCAGCTTGCAGGGGATCCCCTCCTACGAGCAGTACTTC.

The chain employs TRBV12-3 or TRBV12-4 and TRBJ2-5, with 8 bases matching TRBD2. The CDR3 length is 13 residues. With V trimmed by 6 bases and J by 7 bases, 7 bases remained unmatched. This CDR3 reads CASSEGTRGTQYF. In nucleotides, the CDR3 is TGTGCCAGCAGCGAGGGGACTAGAGGGACCCAGTACTTC.

This clonotype was picked up a small number of times. CDR3 DNA sequence: TGCGCCAGCAGTTTACCTATAGCGGGGTTCTACAATGAGCAGTTCTTC. Its protein is CASSLPIAGFYNEQFF. This sequence joins TRBV10-2 and TRBJ2-1; TRBD2 matches at 8 bases. The CDR3 contains 16 residues. V dropped 5 bases and J dropped 3; count of bases not matched to a gene: 9. Looked up from germline, CDR1 is WSHSY and CDR2 is SAAADI.